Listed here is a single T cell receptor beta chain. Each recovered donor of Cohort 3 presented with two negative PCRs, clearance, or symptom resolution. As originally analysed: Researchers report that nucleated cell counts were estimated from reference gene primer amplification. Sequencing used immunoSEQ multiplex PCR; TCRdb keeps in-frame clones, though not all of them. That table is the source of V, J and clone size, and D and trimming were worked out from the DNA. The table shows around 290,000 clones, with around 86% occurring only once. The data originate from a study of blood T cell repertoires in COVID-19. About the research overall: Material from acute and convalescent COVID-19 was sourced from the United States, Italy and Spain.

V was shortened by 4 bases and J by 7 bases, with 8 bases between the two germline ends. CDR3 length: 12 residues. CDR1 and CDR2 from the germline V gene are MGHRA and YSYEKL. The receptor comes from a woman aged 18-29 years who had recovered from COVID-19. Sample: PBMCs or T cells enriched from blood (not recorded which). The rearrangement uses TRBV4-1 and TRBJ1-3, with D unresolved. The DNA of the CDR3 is TGCGCCAGCAGCCCAGGTTTCAACACCATATATTTT. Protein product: CASSPGFNTIYF.